Sequencing of this T cell receptor beta chain was carried out in a study of human T cells and chemical hapten exposure. About the study: Patients, largely female, had alopecia areata, totalis or universalis.

Study results and limitations: Expanded TCR sets contained significantly more large CDR3 similarity clusters than controls.

Sample time point: patch test 1, 2 weeks after DPC sensitization. Treatment meaning: therapeutic diphenylcyclopropenone sensitization with weekly scalp DPC. Donors were 18 to 70-year-old alopecia patients suitable for DPC. This clonotype was recorded at least ten times. Its antigen is currently unknown. Individual cDNA molecules received unique molecular identifiers in the library. TCRdb re-called the RACE reads through MiXCR, storing one row per CDR3 protein. The table records some 380,000 distinct CDR3 sequences, approximately 4.4% of them present only once. Source: whole blood, taken in connection with sensitization to the hapten diphenylcyclopropenone (DPC). The receptor's source is a woman aged 50 to 60 with alopecia areata. Some clones in this sample may be carry-over from other donors' samples.

The CDR3 DNA reads TGTGCCAGCAGTGTCGGGGAGCGGGGGGACGAGCAGTACTTC. It is translated as CASSVGERGDEQYF. This sequence joins TRBV12-3 or TRBV12-4 and TRBJ2-7; 9 bases map to TRBD2. Unmatched junction bases numbered 7, after V lost 5 bases and J lost 5 bases. The CDR3 runs to 14 residues.